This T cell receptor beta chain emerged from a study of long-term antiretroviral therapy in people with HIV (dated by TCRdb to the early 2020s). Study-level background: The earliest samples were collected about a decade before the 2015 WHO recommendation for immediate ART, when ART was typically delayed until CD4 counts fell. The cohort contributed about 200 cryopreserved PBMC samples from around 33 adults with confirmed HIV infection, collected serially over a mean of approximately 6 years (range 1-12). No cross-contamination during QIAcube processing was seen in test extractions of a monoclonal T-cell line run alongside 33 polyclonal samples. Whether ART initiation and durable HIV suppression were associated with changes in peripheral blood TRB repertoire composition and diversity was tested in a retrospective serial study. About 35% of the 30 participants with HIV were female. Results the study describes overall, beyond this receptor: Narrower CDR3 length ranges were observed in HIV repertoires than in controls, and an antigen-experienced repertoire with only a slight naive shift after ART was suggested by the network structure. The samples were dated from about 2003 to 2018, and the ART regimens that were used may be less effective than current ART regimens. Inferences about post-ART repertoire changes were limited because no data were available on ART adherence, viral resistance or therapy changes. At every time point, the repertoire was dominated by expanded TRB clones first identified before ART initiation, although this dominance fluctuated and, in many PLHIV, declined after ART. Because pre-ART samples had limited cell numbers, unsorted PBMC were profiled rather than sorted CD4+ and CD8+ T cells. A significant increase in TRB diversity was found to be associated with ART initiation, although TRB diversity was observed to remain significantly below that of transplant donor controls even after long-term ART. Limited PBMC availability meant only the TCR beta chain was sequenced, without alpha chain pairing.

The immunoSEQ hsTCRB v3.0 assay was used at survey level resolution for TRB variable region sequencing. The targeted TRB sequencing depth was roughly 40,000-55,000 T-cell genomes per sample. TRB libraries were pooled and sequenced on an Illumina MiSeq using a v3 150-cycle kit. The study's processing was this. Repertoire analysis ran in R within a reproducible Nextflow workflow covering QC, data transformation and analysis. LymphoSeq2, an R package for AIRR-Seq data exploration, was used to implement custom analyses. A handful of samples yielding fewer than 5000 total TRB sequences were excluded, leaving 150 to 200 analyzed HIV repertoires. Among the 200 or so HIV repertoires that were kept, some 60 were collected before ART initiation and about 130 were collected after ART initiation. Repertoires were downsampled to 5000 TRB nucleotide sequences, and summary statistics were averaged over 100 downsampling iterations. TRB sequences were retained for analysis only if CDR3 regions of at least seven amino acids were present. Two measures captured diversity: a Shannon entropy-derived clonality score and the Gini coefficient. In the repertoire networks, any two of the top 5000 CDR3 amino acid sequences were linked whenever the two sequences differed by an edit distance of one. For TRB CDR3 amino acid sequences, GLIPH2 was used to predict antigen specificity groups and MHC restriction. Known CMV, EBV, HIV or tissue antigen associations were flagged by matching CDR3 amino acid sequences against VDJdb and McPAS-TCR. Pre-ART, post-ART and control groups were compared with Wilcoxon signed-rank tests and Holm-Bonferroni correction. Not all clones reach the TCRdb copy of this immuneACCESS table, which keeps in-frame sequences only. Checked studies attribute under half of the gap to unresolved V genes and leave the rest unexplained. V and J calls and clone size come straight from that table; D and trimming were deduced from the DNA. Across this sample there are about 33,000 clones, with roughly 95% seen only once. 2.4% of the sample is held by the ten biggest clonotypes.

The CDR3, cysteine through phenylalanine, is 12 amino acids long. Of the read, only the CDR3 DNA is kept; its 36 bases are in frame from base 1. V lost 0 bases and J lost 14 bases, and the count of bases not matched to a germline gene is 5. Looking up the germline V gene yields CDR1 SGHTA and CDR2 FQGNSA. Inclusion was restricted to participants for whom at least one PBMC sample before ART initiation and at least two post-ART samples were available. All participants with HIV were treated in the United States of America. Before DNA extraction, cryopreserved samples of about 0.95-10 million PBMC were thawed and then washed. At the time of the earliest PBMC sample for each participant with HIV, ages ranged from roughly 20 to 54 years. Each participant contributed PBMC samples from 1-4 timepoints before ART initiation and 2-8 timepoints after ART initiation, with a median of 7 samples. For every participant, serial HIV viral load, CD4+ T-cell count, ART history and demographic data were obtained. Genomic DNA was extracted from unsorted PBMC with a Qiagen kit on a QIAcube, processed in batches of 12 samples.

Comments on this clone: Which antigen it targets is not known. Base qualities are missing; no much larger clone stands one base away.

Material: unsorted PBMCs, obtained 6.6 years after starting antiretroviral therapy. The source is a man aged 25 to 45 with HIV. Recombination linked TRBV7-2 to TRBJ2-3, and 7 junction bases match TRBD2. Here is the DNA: TGTGCCAGCAGCTTAGCCCTGACTAGCTTGTATTTT. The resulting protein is CASSLALTSLYF.